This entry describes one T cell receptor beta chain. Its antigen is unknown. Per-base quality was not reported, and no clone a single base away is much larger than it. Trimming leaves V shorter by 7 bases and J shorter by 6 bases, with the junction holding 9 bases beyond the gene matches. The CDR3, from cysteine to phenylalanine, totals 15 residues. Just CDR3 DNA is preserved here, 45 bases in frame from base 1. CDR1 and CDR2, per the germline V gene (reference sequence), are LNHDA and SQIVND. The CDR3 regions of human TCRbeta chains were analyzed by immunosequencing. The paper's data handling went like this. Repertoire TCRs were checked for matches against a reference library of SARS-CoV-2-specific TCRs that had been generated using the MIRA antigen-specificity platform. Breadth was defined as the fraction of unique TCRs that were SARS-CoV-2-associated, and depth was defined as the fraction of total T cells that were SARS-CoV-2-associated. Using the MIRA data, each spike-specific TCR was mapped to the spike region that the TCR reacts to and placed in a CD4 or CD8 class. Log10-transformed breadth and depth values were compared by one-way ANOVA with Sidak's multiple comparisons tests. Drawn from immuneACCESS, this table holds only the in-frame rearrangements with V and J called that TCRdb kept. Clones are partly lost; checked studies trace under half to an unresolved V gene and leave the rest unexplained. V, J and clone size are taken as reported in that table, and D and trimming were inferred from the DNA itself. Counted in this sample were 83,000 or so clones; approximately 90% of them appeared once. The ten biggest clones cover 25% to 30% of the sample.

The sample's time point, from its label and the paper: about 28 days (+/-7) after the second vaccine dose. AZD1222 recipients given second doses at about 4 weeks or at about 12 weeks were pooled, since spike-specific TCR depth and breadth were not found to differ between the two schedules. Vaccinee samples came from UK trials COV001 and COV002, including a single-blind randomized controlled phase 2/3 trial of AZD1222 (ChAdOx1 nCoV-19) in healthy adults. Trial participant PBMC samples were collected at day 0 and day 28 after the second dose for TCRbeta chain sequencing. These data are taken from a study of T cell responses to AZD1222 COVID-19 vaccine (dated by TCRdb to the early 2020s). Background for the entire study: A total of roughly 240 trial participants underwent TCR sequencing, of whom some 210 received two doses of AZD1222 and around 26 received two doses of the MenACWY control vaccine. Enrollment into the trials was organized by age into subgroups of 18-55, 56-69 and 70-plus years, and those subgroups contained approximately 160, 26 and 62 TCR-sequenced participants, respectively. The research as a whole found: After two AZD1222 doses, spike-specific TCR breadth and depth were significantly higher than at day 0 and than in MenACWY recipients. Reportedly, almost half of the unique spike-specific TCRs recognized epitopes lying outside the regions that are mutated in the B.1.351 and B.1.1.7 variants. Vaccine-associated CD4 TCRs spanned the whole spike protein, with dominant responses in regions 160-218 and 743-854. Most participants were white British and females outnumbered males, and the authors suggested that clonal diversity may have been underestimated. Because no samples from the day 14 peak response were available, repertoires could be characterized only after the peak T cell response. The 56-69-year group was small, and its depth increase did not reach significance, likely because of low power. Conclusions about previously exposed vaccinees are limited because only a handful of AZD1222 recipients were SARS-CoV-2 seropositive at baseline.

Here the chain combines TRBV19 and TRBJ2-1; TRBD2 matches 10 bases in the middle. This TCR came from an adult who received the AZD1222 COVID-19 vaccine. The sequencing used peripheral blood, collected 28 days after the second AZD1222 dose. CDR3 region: CASTRALAGRNEQFF. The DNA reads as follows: TGTGCCAGTACCCGGGCACTAGCGGGACGCAATGAGCAGTTCTTC.